This T cell receptor beta chain was recovered during a study of T-cell memory formation after mild COVID-19. Study summary: Across donors, TCR clusters were largely donor specific.

V dropped 1 base and J dropped 9 bases, with 21 bases sitting between them. Per the germline V gene, CDR1 is KGHSH and CDR2 is LQKENI. This CDR3 region has 16 residues. TCRdb re-derived calls from the 5' RACE reads in MiXCR, one entry per CDR3 protein. The table has 250,000 to 400,000 distinct CDR3 sequences, about 13% seen once. The receptor's source is a man aged 18 to 30 who had mild COVID-19 (a few samples of this study predate the infection). Cell type and time point are not known. This rearrangement joins TRBV18 to TRBJ1-1, with a possible D match to TRBD1 (5 bases). Material: PBMCs or a T cell subset sorted from them (not recorded which). Written as DNA, the CDR3 is TGTGCCAGCTCACCACGGACGCAGACAGTTGGAGAAAAAGCTTTCTTT. It encodes CASSPRTQTVGEKAFF.